Below, one T cell receptor (beta chain) is given with its context. The data derive from a study of blood T cell repertoires in COVID-19. Turning to the study itself: Sources were T cells, B-cell-depleted T cells, or PBMCs; the material itself was cDNA or gDNA.

This CDR3 has 13 amino acids. CDR1 is KGHSH, CDR2 LQKENI, per germline. V was clipped by 6 bases and J by 5 bases, with 13 bases between them. Measured with immunoSEQ multiplex PCR; TCRdb has only the in-frame clones, and not every one. Found here are almost 350,000 clones, approximately 90% of them singletons; the top ten hold 3.9%. The receptor was isolated from a woman in her sixties with COVID-19, enrolled during active disease. The sequenced sample was peripheral blood. The chain employs TRBV18 and TRBJ1-1; D is unclear. This CDR3 reads CASSSYRETEAFF. Here the CDR3 DNA reads TGTGCCAGCTCCTCATACCGAGAGACTGAAGCTTTCTTT.